One sample yielded the 5 T cell receptor beta chains listed below, sequenced in a study of response to subunit inactivated influenza vaccine. Using its own MiXCR run on the RT-PCR reads, TCRdb lists one record per CDR3 protein. The sample has 550,000 to 800,000 distinct CDR3 sequences, roughly 14% seen once. Sequenced material: PBMCs from blood, taken about 14 days before vaccination. The receptors were sampled from a man aged 45 to 65 who received an inactivated influenza vaccine.

This clonotype occurred many times. The chain carries TRBV7-9 and TRBJ2-1; D remains ambiguous. The V gene's germline CDR1 is SEHNR and CDR2 FQNEAQ (reference sequence). The CDR3 has 12 residues. The V gene lost 4 bases and the J gene lost 9 bases, with 10 bases spanning the gap. CDR3 sequence reads: CASSWISGEQFF. The CDR3 nucleotides are TGTGCCAGCAGCTGGATCTCCGGTGAGCAGTTCTTC.

This clonotype was observed a handful of times. The CDR3, as DNA: TGTGCCAGCAGCAAACCGGGACAGGGGCCTACCTACGAGCAGTACTTC. Protein product: CASSKPGQGPTYEQYF. J is TRBJ2-7 and V is TRBV21-1; the DNA was not used to check the table's D call, TRBD1. TRBV21-1 has pseudogene status. This CDR3 has 16 residues.

The gene calls are TRBV11-2 and TRBJ1-3, with a possible D match to TRBD1 (6 bases). The CDR3 sequence is 16 residues long. V was shortened by 4 bases and J by 4 bases, with 17 bases between the two germline ends. From germline, CDR1 is SGHAT and CDR2 FQNNGV. This CDR3 is CASSSSQGRSGNTIYF. CDR3 sequence (DNA): TGTGCCAGCAGCTCGTCTCAGGGGCGCTCAGGAAACACCATATATTTT.

The genes are TRBV28 and TRBJ2-5; the D call may be TRBD1 or TRBD2 (5 bases each). The V end was cut by 7 bases, the J end by 1 base, with 19 bases between. Germline CDR1 reads MDHEN; CDR2 reads SYDVKM. The CDR3 covers 16 residues. The DNA for the CDR3 is TGTGCCAGCACCTCAGGGACCGCTCTTTTCCAAGAGACCCAGTACTTC. It codes for CASTSGTALFQETQYF.

This chain connects TRBV5-5 to TRBJ2-1; D not resolved. Germline CDR1 SGHKS, CDR2 YYEKEE (reference sequence). The CDR3 sequence is 12 residues long. V was trimmed by 5 bases and J by 5 bases, leaving 8 bases between them. Here the CDR3 DNA reads TGTGCCAGCAGACATAACGACAATGAGCAGTTCTTC. Translated, it gives CASRHNDNEQFF.